Described below is a single T cell receptor beta chain sequence and its context. The germline V gene has CDR1 MNHNY and CDR2 SVGAGI (reference sequence). With V trimmed by 4 bases and J by 0 bases, 2 bases remained unmatched. The CDR3 length is 15 residues. This sample is drawn from a study of blood T cell repertoires in COVID-19. In the study overall: T cells, B-cell-depleted T cells, or PBMCs provided the cDNA or gDNA that served as material.

Only in-frame clones appear in the TCRdb table, and some are missing; sequencing was by immunoSEQ multiplex PCR. The sample lists 45,000 or so clones, about 85% occurring once. The sequenced sample consisted of peripheral blood. The chain couples TRBV6-6 to TRBJ2-7; 11 nucleotides match TRBD2. The receptor comes from a woman older than 75 with acute or convalescent COVID-19. CDR3 in amino acids: CASSSLAGGSYEQYF. The CDR3 DNA is TGTGCCAGCAGTTCCCTAGCGGGAGGCTCCTACGAGCAGTACTTC.